This TCR beta chain was profiled in a study of T cell repertoires in cytomegalovirus infection. TCRdb itself ran the reads through MiXCR, one entry per CDR3 protein. The top ten clones hold 15% to 20% of a sample with some 230,000 distinct CDR3 sequences, 22% of them seen once. The source of this sequence is a human donor in good health (CMV status not recorded). Some clones in this sample may be carry-over from other donors' samples. Sequences were obtained from CD8+ T cells from PBMCs.

The CDR3: CASSLFARGIMSNQPQHF. In DNA form, the CDR3 reads TGTGCCAGCAGTTTATTCGCCAGGGGGATAATGAGCAATCAGCCCCAGCATTTT. The rearrangement uses TRBV28 and TRBJ1-5; the match to TRBD1 covers 7 bases. The V gene end was trimmed by 1 base and the J gene end by 1 base; junction bases not matched to a gene: 10. This CDR3 is built from 18 residues. The V gene's germline CDR1 is MDHEN and CDR2 SYDVKM.